This paragraph covers one TCR beta chain sequence. This sample stems from a study of blood T cell repertoires in COVID-19. Background on the study: From the United States, Italy and Spain came samples of acute and convalescent COVID-19. The cDNA or gDNA used as material had been derived from T cells, B-cell-depleted T cells, or PBMCs.

Trimming cost V 2 bases and J 7 bases; bases outside gene matches: 3. Germline V CDR1 and CDR2: SGDLS, YYNGEE. The CDR3 loop spans 14 amino acids. Original processing notes: Using reference gene primer amplification, nucleated cell counts were estimated. Using immunoSEQ multiplex PCR, the repertoire was profiled, and TCRdb retains in-frame clones only, with some absent. V, J and clone size are those of that table, while D and trimming were read from the DNA. The table has about 75,000 clones, under 80% seen once. This chain connects TRBV9 to TRBJ2-1; TRBD1 matches 10 bases. The sequencing sample was made of peripheral blood. The source of this sequence is a human donor with acute or convalescent COVID-19. The donor label of this sample is uncertain. The DNA of the CDR3 is TGTGCCAGCAGCGTCCGGGACAGGGGAAATGAGCAGTTCTTC. It is translated as CASSVRDRGNEQFF. The full variable domain, with the rest looked up from reference TRBV9 and TRBJ2-1, is DSGVTQTPKHLITATGQRVTLRCSPRSGDLSVYWYQQSLDQGLQFLIQYYNGEERAKGNILERFSAQQFPDLHSELNLSSLELGDSALYFCASSVRDRGNEQFFGPGTRLTVL.